This T cell receptor beta chain was captured by sequencing in a study of CD8+ T cells in alopecia areata. Regarding the study as a whole: Compared with normal scalp, lesional scalp had higher clonality and more expanded CD8+ clones.

RNA, once extracted, was reverse transcribed into cDNA for use as the sequencing template. Data came from immunoSEQ multiplex PCR; TCRdb stores just in-frame clones and leaves some out. The repertoire includes 95,000 to 100,000 clones, 60% of them detected once, and about a sixth sits in the top ten. Treatment noted: oral pan-JAK inhibitor, 5-10 mg twice daily. This CDR3 spans 15 amino acids. V was clipped by 2 bases and J by 6 bases, with 14 bases between them. Germline-derived CDR1 and CDR2 are PRHDT and FYEKMQ (reference sequence). In regard to this clone: The antigen remains undetermined.

The source of this sequence is a human donor with alopecia areata. Sequencing was performed on CD8+ T cells sorted from blood, taken at week 56, from a patient treated with tofacitinib. V usage is TRBV13 and J usage is TRBJ2-1; no reliable D call. CDR3 bases: TGTGCCAGCAGCTTACGGGCAGTAAGCCCCAATGAGCAGTTCTTC. As protein: CASSLRAVSPNEQFF.